This T cell receptor beta chain was documented in a study of cytomegalovirus exposure and HLA in healthy donors. Study outcomes and limitations: In most subjects, TCR beta sequences reportedly gave accurate predictions of HLA-A and HLA-B alleles.

J gave up 6 bases and V 5 bases, and 19 bases lay outside the gene matches. The CDR3 has 19 amino acids. Germline V gene data show CDR1 as PRHDT and CDR2 as FYEKMQ (reference sequence). Primers for the PCR totalled 60 Vbeta and 13 Jbeta. TCRdb's copy holds only in-frame clones and misses some; the assay was immunoSEQ multiplex PCR. The data hold some 170,000 clones, with 81% observed a single time. Notes on this clone: Its target is not known.

Sequencing was performed on PBMCs. The receptor was derived from a woman younger than 35 in good health and CMV-seropositive. This chain links TRBV13 with TRBJ1-4, with 9 bases identical to TRBD1. The CDR3 here is CASSPRPWGRRTGDEKLFF. CDR3 bases: TGTGCCAGCAGCCCCCGCCCCTGGGGAAGAAGGACAGGGGATGAAAAACTGTTTTTT.